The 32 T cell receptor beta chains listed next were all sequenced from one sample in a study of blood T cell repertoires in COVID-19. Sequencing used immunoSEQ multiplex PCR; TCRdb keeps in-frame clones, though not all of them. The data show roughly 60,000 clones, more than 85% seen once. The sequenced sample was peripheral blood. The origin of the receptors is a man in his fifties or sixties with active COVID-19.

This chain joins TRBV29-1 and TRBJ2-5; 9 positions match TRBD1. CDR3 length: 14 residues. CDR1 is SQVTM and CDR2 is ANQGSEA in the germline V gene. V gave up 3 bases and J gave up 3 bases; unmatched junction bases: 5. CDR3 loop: CSVDDGTGKETQYF. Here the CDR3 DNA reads TGCAGCGTTGATGATGGGACAGGGAAAGAGACCCAGTACTTC.

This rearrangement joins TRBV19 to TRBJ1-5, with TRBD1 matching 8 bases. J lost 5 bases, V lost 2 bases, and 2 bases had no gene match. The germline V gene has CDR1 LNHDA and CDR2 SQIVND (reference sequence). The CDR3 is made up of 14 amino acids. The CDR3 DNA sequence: TGTGCCAGTAGTATACGGACAGGGCATCAGCCCCAGCATTTT. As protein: CASSIRTGHQPQHF.

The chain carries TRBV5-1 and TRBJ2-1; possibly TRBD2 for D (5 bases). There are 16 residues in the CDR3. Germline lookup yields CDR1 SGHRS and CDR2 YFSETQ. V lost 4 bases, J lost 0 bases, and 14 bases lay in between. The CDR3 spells CASSRQLGSSYNEQFF. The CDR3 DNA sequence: TGCGCCAGCAGCCGCCAACTAGGCAGCTCCTACAATGAGCAGTTCTTC.

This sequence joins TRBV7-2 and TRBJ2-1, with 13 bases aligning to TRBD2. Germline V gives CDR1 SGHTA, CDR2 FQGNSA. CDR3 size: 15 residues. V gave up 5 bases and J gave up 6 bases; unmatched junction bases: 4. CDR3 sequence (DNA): TGTGCCAGCAGCCTTCGGACTAGCGGGAGCAATGAGCAGTTCTTC. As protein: CASSLRTSGSNEQFF.

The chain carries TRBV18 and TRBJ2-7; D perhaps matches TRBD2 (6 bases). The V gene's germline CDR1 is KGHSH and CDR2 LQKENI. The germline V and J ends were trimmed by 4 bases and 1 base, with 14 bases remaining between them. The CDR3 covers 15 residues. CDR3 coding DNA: TGTGCCAGCTCACTCTTGGGCGGGGCGTCCTACGAGCAGTACTTC. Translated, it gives CASSLLGGASYEQYF.

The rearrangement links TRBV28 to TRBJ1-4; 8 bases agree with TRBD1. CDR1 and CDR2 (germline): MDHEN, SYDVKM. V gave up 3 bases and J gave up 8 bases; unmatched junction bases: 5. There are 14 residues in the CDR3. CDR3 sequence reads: CASSFRGRGEKLFF. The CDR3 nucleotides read TGTGCCAGCAGTTTCAGGGGGCGGGGGGAAAAACTGTTTTTT.

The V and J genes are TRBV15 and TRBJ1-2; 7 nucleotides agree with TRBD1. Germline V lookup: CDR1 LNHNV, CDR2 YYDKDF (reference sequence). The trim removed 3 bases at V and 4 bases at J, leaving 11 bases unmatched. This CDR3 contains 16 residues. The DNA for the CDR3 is TGTGCCACCAGCAGCTACCTTAGACAGGGAAGCTATGGCTACACCTTC. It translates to CATSSYLRQGSYGYTF.

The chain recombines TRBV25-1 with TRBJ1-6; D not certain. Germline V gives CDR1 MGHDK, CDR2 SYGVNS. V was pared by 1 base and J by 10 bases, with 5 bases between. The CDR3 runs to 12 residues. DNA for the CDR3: TGTGCCAGCAGTGAATTCGGGTCACCCCTCCACTTT. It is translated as CASSEFGSPLHF.

The chain's CDR3 is CASSFLGSKTYNEQFF. The CDR3 DNA reads TGTGCCAGCAGCTTCCTTGGCTCCAAAACCTACAATGAGCAGTTCTTC. The chain links TRBV7-9 to TRBJ2-1; D is unclear. CDR1 is SEHNR, CDR2 FQNEAQ, per germline (reference sequence). The V gene lost 3 bases and the J gene lost 2 bases, with 14 bases spanning the gap. The CDR3 is 16 residues long.

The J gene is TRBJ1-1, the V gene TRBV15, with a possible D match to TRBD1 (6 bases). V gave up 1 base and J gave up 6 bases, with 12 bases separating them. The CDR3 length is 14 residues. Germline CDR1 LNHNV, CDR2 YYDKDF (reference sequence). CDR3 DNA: TGTGCCACCAGCAGAGTGGCAGGGGACCCTGAAGCTTTCTTT. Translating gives CATSRVAGDPEAFF.

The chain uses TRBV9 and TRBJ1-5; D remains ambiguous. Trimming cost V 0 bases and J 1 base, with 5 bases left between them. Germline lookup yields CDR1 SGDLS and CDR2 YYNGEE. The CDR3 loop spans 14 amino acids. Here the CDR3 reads CASSVGLSNQPQHF. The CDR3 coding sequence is TGTGCCAGCAGCGTAGGTCTGAGCAATCAGCCCCAGCATTTT.

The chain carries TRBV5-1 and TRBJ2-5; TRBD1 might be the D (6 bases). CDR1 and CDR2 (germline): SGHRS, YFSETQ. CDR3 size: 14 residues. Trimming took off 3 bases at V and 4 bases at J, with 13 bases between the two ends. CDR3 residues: CASSYRDTSETQYF. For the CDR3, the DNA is TGCGCCAGCAGCTACCGGGACACTTCAGAGACCCAGTACTTC. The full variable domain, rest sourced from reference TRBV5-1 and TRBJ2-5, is KAGVTQTPRYLIKTRGQQVTLSCSPISGHRSVSWYQQTPGQGLQFLFEYFSETQRNKGNFPGRFSGRQFSNSRSEMNVSTLELGDSALYLCASSYRDTSETQYFGPGTRLLVL.

Here the CDR3 reads CASRSRSGRAPDTQYF. CDR3 sequence (DNA): TGTGCCAGCAGGTCCCGGAGCGGGAGGGCCCCAGATACGCAGTATTTT. The genes are TRBV2 and TRBJ2-3; 10 positions agree with TRBD2. CDR3 length: 16 amino acids. V was clipped by 6 bases and J by 4 bases; unmatched bases: 10. The germline V gene encodes CDR1 SNHLY and CDR2 FYNNEI.

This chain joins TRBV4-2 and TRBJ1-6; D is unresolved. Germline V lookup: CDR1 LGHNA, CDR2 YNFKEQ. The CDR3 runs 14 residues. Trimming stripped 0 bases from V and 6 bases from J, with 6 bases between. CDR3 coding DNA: TGTGCCAGCAGCCAAGAAAGGAGTAATTCACCCCTCCACTTT. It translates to CASSQERSNSPLHF.

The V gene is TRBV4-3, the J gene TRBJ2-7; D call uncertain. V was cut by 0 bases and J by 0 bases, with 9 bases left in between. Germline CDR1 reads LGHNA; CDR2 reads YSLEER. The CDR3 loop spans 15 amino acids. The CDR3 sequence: CASSQDYAGSYEQYF. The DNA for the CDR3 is TGCGCCAGCAGCCAAGATTACGCAGGCTCCTACGAGCAGTACTTC.

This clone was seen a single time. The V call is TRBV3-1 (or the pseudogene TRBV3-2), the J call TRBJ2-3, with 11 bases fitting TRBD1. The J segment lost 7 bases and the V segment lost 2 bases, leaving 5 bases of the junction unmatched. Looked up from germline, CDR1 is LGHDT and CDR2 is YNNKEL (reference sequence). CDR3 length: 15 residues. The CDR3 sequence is CASSQTGQGANTQYF. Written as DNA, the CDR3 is TGTGCCAGCAGCCAAACCGGACAGGGGGCGAATACGCAGTATTTT.

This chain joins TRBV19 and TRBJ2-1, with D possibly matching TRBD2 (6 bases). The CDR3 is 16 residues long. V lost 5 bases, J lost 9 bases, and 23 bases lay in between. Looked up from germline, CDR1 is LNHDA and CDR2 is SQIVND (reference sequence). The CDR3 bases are TGTGCCAGTAGTCCTAAGGGGAGGAGGGATTCCGGTGAGCAGTTCTTC. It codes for CASSPKGRRDSGEQFF.

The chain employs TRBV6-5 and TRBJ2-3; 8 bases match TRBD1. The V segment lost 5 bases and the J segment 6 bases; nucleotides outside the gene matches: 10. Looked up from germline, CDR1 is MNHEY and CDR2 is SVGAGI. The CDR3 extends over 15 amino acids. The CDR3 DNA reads TGTGCCAGCAGTACCAGCCAGGGGGCACTTGATACGCAGTATTTT. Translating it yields CASSTSQGALDTQYF.

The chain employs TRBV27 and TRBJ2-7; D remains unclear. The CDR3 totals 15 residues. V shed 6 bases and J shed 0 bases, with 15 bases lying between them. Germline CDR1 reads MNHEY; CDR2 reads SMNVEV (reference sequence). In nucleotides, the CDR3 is TGTGCCAGCAGGTACCCAGAACCCAGCTCCTACGAGCAGTACTTC. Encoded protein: CASRYPEPSSYEQYF.

The CDR3 DNA follows: TGTGCCAGCAGCGGCTGGGACGGGAGTAACGAGCAGTACTTC. The encoded protein is CASSGWDGSNEQYF. The V call is TRBV14, the J call TRBJ2-7, with D possibly TRBD2 on 6 matching bases. Germline-derived CDR1 and CDR2 are SGHDN and FVKESK. There are 14 residues in the CDR3. Trimming stripped 5 bases from V and 5 bases from J, with 16 bases between.

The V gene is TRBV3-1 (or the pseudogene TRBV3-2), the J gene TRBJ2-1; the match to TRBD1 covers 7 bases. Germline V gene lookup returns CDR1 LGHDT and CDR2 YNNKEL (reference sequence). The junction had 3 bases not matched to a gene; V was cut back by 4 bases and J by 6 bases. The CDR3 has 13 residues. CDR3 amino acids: CASSLQGSNEQFF. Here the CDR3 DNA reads TGTGCCAGCAGCCTACAGGGGAGCAATGAGCAGTTCTTC.

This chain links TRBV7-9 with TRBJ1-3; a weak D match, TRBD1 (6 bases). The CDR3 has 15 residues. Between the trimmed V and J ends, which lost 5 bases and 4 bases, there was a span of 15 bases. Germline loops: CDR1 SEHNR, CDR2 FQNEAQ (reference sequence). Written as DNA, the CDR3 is TGTGCCAGCAGCCATCAGACAGGCCAAGGAAACACCATATATTTT. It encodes CASSHQTGQGNTIYF. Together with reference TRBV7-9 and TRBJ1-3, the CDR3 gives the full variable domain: DTGVSQNPRHKITKRGQNVTFRCDPISEHNRLYWYRQTLGQGPEFLTYFQNEAQLEKSRLLSDRFSAERPKGSFSTLEIQRTEQGDSAMYLCASSHQTGQGNTIYFGEGSWLTVV.

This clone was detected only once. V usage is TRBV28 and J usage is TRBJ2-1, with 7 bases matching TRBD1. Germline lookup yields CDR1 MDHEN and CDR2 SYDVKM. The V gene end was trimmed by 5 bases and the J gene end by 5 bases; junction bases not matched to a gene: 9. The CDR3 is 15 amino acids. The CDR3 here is CASSPRQGSHNEQFF. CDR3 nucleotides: TGTGCCAGCAGTCCCCGACAGGGATCCCACAATGAGCAGTTCTTC.

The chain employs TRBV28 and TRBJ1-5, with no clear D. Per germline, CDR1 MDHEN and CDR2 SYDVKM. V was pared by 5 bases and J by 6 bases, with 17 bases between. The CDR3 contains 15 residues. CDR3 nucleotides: TGTGCCAGCAGTCCAGGTCGGGTACGGGGTCAGCCCCAGCATTTT. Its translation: CASSPGRVRGQPQHF.

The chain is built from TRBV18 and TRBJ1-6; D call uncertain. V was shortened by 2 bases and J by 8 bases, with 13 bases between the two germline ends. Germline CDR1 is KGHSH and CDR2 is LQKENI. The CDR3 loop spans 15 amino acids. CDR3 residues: CASSPFSEGHSPLHF. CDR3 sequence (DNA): TGTGCCAGCTCACCATTCTCGGAGGGCCATTCACCCCTCCACTTT.

CDR3: CASSLIGTNKETQYF. The CDR3 region has the DNA TGTGCCAGCAGTTTGATTGGGACTAACAAAGAGACCCAGTACTTC. The chain is built from TRBV28 and TRBJ2-5; TRBD2 aligns across 7 bases. V shed 3 bases and J 3 bases; nucleotides not matched to a gene: 7. CDR3 length: 15 residues. Germline assignment: CDR1 MDHEN and CDR2 SYDVKM.

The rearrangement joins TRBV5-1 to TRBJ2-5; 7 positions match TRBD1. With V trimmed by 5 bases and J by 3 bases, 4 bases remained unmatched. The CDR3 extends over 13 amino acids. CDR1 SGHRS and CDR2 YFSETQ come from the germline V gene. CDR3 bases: TGCGCCAGCAGTCAAGGGGGCGAAGAGACCCAGTACTTC. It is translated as CASSQGGEETQYF.

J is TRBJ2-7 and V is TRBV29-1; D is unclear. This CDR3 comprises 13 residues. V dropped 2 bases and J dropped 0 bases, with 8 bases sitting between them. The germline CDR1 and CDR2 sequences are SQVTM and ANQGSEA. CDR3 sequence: CSVETFSSYEQYF. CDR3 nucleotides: TGCAGCGTTGAAACTTTTAGCTCCTACGAGCAGTACTTC.

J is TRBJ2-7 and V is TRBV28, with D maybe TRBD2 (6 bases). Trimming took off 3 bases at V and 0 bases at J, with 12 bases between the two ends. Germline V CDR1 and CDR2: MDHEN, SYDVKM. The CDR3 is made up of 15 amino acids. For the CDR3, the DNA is TGTGCCAGCAGTTTGGACGGGCGGGGCTCCTACGAGCAGTACTTC. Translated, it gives CASSLDGRGSYEQYF.

The CDR3 sequence is CSASANEQFF. The CDR3 coding sequence is TGCAGTGCTAGTGCGAATGAGCAGTTCTTC. V and J are TRBV20-1 and TRBJ2-1; D gene unclear. With 3 bases removed from V and 7 bases from J, the gap between germline ends came to 4 bases. CDR1 is DFQATT and CDR2 is SNEGSKA in the germline V gene (reference sequence). The CDR3 has 10 residues.

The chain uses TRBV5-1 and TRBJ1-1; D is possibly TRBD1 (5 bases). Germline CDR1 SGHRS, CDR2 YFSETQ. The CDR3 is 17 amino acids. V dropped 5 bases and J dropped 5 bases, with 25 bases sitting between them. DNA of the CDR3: TGCGCCAGCAGGACCGCATATGACAGAACCCTTTGGACTGAAGCTTTCTTT. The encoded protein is CASRTAYDRTLWTEAFF. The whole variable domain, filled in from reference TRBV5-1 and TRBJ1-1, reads KAGVTQTPRYLIKTRGQQVTLSCSPISGHRSVSWYQQTPGQGLQFLFEYFSETQRNKGNFPGRFSGRQFSNSRSEMNVSTLELGDSALYLCASRTAYDRTLWTEAFFGQGTRLTVV.

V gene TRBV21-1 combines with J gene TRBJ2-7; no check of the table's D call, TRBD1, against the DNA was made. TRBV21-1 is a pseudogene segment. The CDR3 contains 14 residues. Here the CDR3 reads CASLPGQGLYEQYF. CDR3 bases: TGTGCCAGCCTCCCGGGACAGGGGCTCTACGAGCAGTACTTC.